This TCR beta chain stems from a study of blood T cells in healthy people across ages. This clonotype was observed a handful of times. PCR was performed a second time for about 7 to 12 cycles using a sample-barcoded 5' primer and a J-beta primer mix. A template-switch adaptor containing 12 random nucleotides labeled each cDNA molecule. TCRdb re-analysed the 5' RACE reads in MiXCR, keeping a single row per CDR3 protein. The data contain about 930,000 distinct CDR3 sequences, 25% to 30% of them singletons. This CDR3 comprises 14 residues. The germline V gene encodes CDR1 SGHKS and CDR2 YYEKEE (reference sequence). V lost 2 bases and J lost 5, with 12 bases in between. These data were also filed under a second study, of T cells of mothers and their children.

This sequence originates from a woman between 40 and 55 years old in good health. This rearrangement joins TRBV5-5 to TRBJ2-3; TRBD1 might be the D (5 bases). Sequenced material: blood. The CDR3 DNA reads as TGTGCCAGCAGCTTTCCAGGGTCGGGAGATACGCAGTATTTT. This codes for CASSFPGSGDTQYF. Together with reference TRBV5-5 and TRBJ2-3, the CDR3 gives the full variable domain: DAGVTQSPTHLIKTRGQQVTLRCSPISGHKSVSWYQQVLGQGPQFIFQYYEKEERGRGNFPDRFSARQFPNYSSELNVNALLLGDSALYLCASSFPGSGDTQYFGPGTRLTVL.